These 8 T cell receptor beta chains originate from one sample sequenced in a study of cytomegalovirus exposure and HLA in healthy donors. Use of 60 Vbeta and 13 Jbeta primers characterized the PCR. Sequencing was performed with immunoSEQ multiplex PCR; in TCRdb, only in-frame clones are kept and a portion is missing. The sample lists approximately 150,000 clones, approximately 84% seen once, with approximately 2% in the top ten. Specimen: PBMCs. The receptors originated from a woman aged 40 to 50 in good health and CMV-seronegative.

This rearrangement joins TRBV7-9 to TRBJ2-7, with D tentatively TRBD2 (6 bases). This CDR3 has 13 amino acids. V was clipped by 5 bases and J by 3 bases, with 11 bases between them. The V gene's germline CDR1 is SEHNR and CDR2 FQNEAQ (reference sequence). The CDR3 loop is CASSLASDYEQYF. As DNA, the CDR3 is TGTGCCAGCAGCCTCGCTAGCGACTACGAGCAGTACTTC.

The CDR3 reads CAISESETLDTDTQYF. The CDR3 DNA reads as TGTGCCATCAGTGAGTCGGAAACACTAGACACAGATACGCAGTATTTT. The chain couples TRBV10-3 to TRBJ2-3, with D perhaps TRBD2 (5 bases). This CDR3 comprises 16 residues. Trimming pared 0 bases from V and 2 bases from J, leaving 12 bases between. Germline lookup yields CDR1 ENHRY and CDR2 SYGVKD.

The chain uses TRBV28 and TRBJ1-1; D may be TRBD1 (5 bases). V was shortened by 3 bases and J by 2 bases, with 10 bases between the two germline ends. This CDR3 spans 14 amino acids. Germline V gene lookup returns CDR1 MDHEN and CDR2 SYDVKM. CDR3: CASSLAGVNTEAFF. The CDR3 region has the DNA TGTGCCAGCAGTTTGGCGGGGGTCAACACTGAAGCTTTCTTT.

This clone has a single count. The J gene is TRBJ1-2, the V gene TRBV5-1; TRBD1 might be the D (6 bases). The CDR3 loop spans 15 amino acids. Germline V gene sequence: CDR1 SGHRS, CDR2 YFSETQ. Deletions cut 4 bases from V and 4 bases from J, with 17 bases between. The CDR3: CASSPSDSWSYGYTF. CDR3 nucleotides: TGCGCCAGCAGCCCCTCGGACAGTTGGAGCTATGGCTACACCTTC.

The chain has TRBV4-3 and TRBJ2-3; a possible D gene is TRBD1 (5 bases). This CDR3 region has 16 residues. The ends were cut back, 0 bases at V and 10 bases at J, with 20 bases in the middle. Germline CDR1 is LGHNA and CDR2 is YSLEER. The CDR3 nucleotides are TGCGCCAGCAGCCAAGAAGGGTCCAGGGTTAACGATGCGCAGTATTTT. Its protein product is CASSQEGSRVNDAQYF.

This clone occurred a few times. The chain is built from TRBV19 and TRBJ2-1; maybe TRBD1 (5 bases). There are 14 residues in the CDR3. V lost 7 bases, J lost 7 bases, and 17 bases lay in between. Germline V gene data show CDR1 as LNHDA and CDR2 as SQIVND (reference sequence). The CDR3 reads CASIGVTGRNEQFF. CDR3 in DNA: TGTGCCAGTATCGGAGTTACAGGACGTAATGAGCAGTTCTTC.

The gene calls are TRBV5-1 and TRBJ1-1; unclear D gene. Germline V gives CDR1 SGHRS, CDR2 YFSETQ. CDR3 length: 16 amino acids. The germline V and J ends were trimmed by 0 bases and 1 base, with 13 bases remaining between them. CDR3 sequence (DNA): TGCGCCAGCAGCTTGGGTACAGCCGCGGGGAACACTGAAGCTTTCTTT. It codes for CASSLGTAAGNTEAFF. The whole variable domain, remainder taken from reference TRBV5-1 and TRBJ1-1, is KAGVTQTPRYLIKTRGQQVTLSCSPISGHRSVSWYQQTPGQGLQFLFEYFSETQRNKGNFPGRFSGRQFSNSRSEMNVSTLELGDSALYLCASSLGTAAGNTEAFFGQGTRLTVV.

The chain joins TRBV9 to TRBJ1-1; D gene unclear. This CDR3 contains 12 residues. Germline loops: CDR1 SGDLS, CDR2 YYNGEE. V was cut by 6 bases and J by 1 base, with 7 bases left in between. The CDR3 DNA follows: TGTGCCAGCACGAACGGGAACACTGAAGCTTTCTTT. This encodes CASTNGNTEAFF.